This T cell receptor (beta chain) was identified during a study of blood T cell repertoires in COVID-19. Across the whole study: Donors of Cohort 3 who recovered were those that had two negative PCRs, clearance, or symptom resolution. T cells, B-cell-depleted T cells, or PBMCs provided the cDNA or gDNA that served as material.

Authors' analysis steps: The authors estimated nucleated cell counts from reference gene primer amplification. Measured with immunoSEQ multiplex PCR; TCRdb has only the in-frame clones, and not every one. That table is the source of V, J and clone size, and D and trimming were worked out from the DNA. The sample consists of a few hundred thousand clones, 88% of them appearing once. Germline V gene data show CDR1 as LNHDA and CDR2 as SQIVND (reference sequence). This CDR3 region has 15 residues. The junction had 8 bases not matched to a gene; V was cut back by 3 bases and J by 4 bases. Those enrolled, adults aged 18 to 89 years, came from some 25 US areas.

Sequencing used PBMCs or T cells enriched from blood (not recorded which). This TCR was recovered from a woman aged 55-70 years in a cohort exposed to, infected with or recovered from COVID-19 (not recorded which). The rearrangement links TRBV19 to TRBJ1-1; 7 nucleotides align to TRBD1. CDR3 sequence (DNA): TGTGCCAGTAGTATCTTACAGGGGAGGATCACTGAAGCTTTCTTT. Its protein product is CASSILQGRITEAFF.